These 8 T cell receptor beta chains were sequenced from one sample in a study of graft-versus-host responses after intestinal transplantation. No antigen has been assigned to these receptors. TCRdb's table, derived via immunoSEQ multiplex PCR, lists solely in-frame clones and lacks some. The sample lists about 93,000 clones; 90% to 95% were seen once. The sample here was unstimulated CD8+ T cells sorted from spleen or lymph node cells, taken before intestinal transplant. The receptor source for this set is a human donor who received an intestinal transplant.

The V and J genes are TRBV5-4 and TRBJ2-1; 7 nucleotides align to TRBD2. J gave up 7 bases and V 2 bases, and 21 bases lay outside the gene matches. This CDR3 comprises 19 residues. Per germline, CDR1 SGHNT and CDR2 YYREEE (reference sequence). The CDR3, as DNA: TGTGCCAGCAGCTTCTCCGGCCTGTCGGTAGCGGGTCCTTGGAATGAGCAGTTCTTC. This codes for CASSFSGLSVAGPWNEQFF. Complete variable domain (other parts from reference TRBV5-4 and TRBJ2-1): ETGVTQSPTHLIKTRGQQVTLRCSSQSGHNTVSWYQQALGQGPQFIFQYYREEENGRGNFPPRFSGLQFPNYSSELNVNALELDDSALYLCASSFSGLSVAGPWNEQFFGPGTRLTVL.

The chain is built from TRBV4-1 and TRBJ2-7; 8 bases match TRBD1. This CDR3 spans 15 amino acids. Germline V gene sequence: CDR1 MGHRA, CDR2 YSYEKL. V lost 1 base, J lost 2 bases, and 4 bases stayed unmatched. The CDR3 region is CASSQGKQGAYEQYF. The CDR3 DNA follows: TGCGCCAGCAGCCAAGGGAAACAGGGGGCCTACGAGCAGTACTTC.

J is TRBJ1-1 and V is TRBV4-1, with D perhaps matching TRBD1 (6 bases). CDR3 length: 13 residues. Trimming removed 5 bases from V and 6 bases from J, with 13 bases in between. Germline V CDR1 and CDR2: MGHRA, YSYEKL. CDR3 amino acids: CASSEGGGPEAFF. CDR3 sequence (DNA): TGCGCCAGCAGCGAAGGGGGGGGCCCTGAAGCTTTCTTT.

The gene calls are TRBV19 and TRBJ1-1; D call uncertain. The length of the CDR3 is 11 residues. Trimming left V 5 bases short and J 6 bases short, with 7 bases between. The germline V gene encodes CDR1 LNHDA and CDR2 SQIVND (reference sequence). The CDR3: CASSATPEAFF. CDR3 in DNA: TGTGCCAGTAGTGCGACTCCTGAAGCTTTCTTT.

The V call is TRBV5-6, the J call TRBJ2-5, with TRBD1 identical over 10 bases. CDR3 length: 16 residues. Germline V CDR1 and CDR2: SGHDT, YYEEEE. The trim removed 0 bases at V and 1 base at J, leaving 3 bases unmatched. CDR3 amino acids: CASSLAGQGFQETQYF. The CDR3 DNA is TGTGCCAGCAGCTTGGCGGGACAGGGGTTCCAAGAGACCCAGTACTTC.

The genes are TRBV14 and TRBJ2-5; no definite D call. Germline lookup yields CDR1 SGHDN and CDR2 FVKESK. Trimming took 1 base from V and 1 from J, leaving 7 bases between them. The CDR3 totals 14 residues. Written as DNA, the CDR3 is TGTGCCAGCAGCCAAGGGTCAGGCCAAGAGACCCAGTACTTC. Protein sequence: CASSQGSGQETQYF. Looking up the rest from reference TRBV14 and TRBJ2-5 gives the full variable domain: EAGVTQFPSHSVIEKGQTVTLRCDPISGHDNLYWYRRVMGKEIKFLLHFVKESKQDESGMPNNRFLAERTGGTYSTLKVQPAELEDSGVYFCASSQGSGQETQYFGPGTRLLVL.

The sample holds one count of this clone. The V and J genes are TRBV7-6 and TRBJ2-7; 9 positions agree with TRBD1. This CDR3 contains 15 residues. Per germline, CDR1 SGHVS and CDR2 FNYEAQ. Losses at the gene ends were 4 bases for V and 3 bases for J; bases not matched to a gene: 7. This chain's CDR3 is CASSSPGTGLYEQYF. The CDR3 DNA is TGTGCCAGCAGCTCCCCCGGGACAGGGCTCTACGAGCAGTACTTC.

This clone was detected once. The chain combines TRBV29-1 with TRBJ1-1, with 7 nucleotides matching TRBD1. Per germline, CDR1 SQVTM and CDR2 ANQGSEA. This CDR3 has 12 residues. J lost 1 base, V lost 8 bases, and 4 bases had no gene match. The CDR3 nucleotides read TGCAGCACCAGGACAGGGAACACTGAAGCTTTCTTT. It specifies CSTRTGNTEAFF.